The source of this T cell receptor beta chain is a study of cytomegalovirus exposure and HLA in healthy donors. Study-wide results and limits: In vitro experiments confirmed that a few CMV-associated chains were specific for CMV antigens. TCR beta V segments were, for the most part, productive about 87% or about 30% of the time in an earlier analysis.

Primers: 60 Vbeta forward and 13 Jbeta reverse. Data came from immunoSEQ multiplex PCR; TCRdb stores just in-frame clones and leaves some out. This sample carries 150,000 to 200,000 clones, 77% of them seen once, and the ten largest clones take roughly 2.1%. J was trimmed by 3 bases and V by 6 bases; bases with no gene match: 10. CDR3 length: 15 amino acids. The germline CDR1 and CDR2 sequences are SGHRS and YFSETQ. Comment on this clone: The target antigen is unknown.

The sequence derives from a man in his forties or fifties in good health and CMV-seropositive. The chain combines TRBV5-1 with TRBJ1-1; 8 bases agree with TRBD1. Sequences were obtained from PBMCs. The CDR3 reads CASNRGRGGDTEAFF. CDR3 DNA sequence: TGCGCCAGCAACAGGGGGAGGGGAGGAGACACTGAAGCTTTCTTT.